This T cell receptor beta chain stems from a study of T cell repertoires in cytomegalovirus infection. From germline, CDR1 is MNHNY and CDR2 SVGAGI (reference sequence). J gave up 3 bases and V 0 bases, and 8 bases lay outside the gene matches. The CDR3 consists of 16 residues. TCRdb processed the reads anew with MiXCR; each CDR3 protein has one entry. This table has approximately 500,000 distinct CDR3 sequences, 15% to 20% appearing once. Study-wide points: HLA-C-restricted CMV clonotypes gave the most frequent clonotype in two of eight donors.

A note on this clonotype: Its antigen is currently unknown.

The specimen sequenced was CD8+ T cells from PBMCs. This TCR came from a human donor in good health (CMV status not recorded). Some clones in this sample may be carry-over from other donors' samples. The chain links TRBV6-6 to TRBJ2-7; 7 positions match TRBD1. The CDR3 nucleotides read TGTGCCAGCAGTTACTCGAAGGACAGGCCGGACTACGAGCAGTACTTC. This translates into CASSYSKDRPDYEQYF.